Below, one T cell receptor (beta chain) is given with its context. The antigen it recognizes is unknown. Base qualities are not provided; no much larger clone lies one nucleotide away. The CDR3 regions of human TCRbeta chains were analyzed by immunosequencing. As for how the authors treated the data: Repertoire TCRs were matched against a reference library of SARS-CoV-2-specific TCRs generated with the MIRA antigen-specificity platform. Breadth was defined as the fraction of unique TCRs that were SARS-CoV-2-associated, and depth was defined as the fraction of total T cells that were SARS-CoV-2-associated. Using the MIRA data, each spike-specific TCR was assigned both to the spike region to which the TCR was reactive and to a CD4 or CD8 class. Log10-transformed breadth and depth values were compared by one-way ANOVA with Sidak's multiple comparisons tests. TCRdb mirrors the immuneACCESS table, restricted to in-frame sequences. Some clones are absent from its copies; in checked studies, under half trace to an unresolved V gene, and the reason for the others is unknown. The DNA was the basis for D and trimming; V, J and clone size are from that table. This sample is represented by 45,000 to 65,000 clones; roughly 90% of them were singletons. The top ten clonotypes cover roughly 2.6% of the sample.

What this sample's time point label stands for: about 28 days (+/-7) after the second vaccine dose. Because spike-specific TCR depth and breadth did not differ between the two schedules, AZD1222 recipients who got a second dose at roughly 4 weeks were pooled with those who got a second dose at roughly 12 weeks. Vaccinee samples were obtained from the UK trials COV001 and COV002, which included a single-blind randomized controlled phase 2/3 trial of AZD1222 (ChAdOx1 nCoV-19) in healthy adults. Trial participant PBMC samples were collected at day 0 and day 28 after the second dose for TCRbeta chain sequencing. This entry belongs to a study of T cell responses to AZD1222 COVID-19 vaccine (dated by TCRdb to the early 2020s). The study in broad terms: A total of under 250 trial participants underwent TCR sequencing, of whom some 200 had received two doses of AZD1222 and around 26 had received two doses of the MenACWY control vaccine. Enrollment into the trials was organized by age into subgroups of 18-55, 56-69 and 70-plus years, and those subgroups contained approximately 160, 26 and 62 TCR-sequenced participants, respectively.

Overall results and qualifications from the work: Participants were mostly white British and included more females than males, and it was suggested by the authors that clonal diversity may have been underestimated. Conclusions about previously exposed vaccinees are limited, since just a handful of AZD1222 recipients were seropositive for SARS-CoV-2 at baseline. The 56-69-year group was small, and its depth increase did not reach significance, likely because of low power. After two AZD1222 doses, spike-specific TCR breadth and depth were significantly higher than at day 0 and than in MenACWY recipients. No day 14 peak-response samples were available, so repertoires were characterized only after the peak T cell response. Vaccine-associated CD4 TCRs spanned the whole spike protein, with dominant responses in regions 160-218 and 743-854. Reportedly, almost half of the unique spike-specific TCRs recognized epitopes lying outside the regions that are mutated in the B.1.351 and B.1.1.7 variants.

The receptor comes from an adult who received the AZD1222 COVID-19 vaccine. Sequenced here: peripheral blood, sampled 28 days after the second AZD1222 dose.

The DNA sequence is TGTGCCAGTAGTATTGGGGAGGGAGGCTACGAGCAGTACTTC. The translation is CASSIGEGGYEQYF. The rearranged chain carries TRBV19 and TRBJ2-7; 7 nucleotides in the junction match TRBD2. Reading the germline V gene (reference sequence) gives CDR1 LNHDA and CDR2 SQIVND. Trimmed from V: 3 bases; trimmed from J: 3 bases; junction bases lacking a gene match: 5. The CDR3 runs 14 residues from the cysteine to the phenylalanine. This entry keeps only the CDR3 DNA: 42 bases, framed from base 1.